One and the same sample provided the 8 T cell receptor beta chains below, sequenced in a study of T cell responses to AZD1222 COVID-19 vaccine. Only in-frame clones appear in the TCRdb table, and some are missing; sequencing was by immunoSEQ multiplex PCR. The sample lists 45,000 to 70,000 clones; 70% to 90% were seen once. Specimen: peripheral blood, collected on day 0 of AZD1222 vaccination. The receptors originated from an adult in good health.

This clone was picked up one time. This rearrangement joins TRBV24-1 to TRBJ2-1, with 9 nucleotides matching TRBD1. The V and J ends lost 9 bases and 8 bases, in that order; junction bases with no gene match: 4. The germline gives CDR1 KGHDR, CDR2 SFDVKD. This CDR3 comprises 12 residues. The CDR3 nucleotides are TGTGCCACCCAGGACAGGGGCTATGAGCAGTTCTTC. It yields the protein CATQDRGYEQFF.

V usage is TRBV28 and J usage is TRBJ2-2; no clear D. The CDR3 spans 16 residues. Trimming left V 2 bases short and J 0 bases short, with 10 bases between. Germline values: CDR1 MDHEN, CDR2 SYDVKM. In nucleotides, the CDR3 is TGTGCCAGCAGTTTAATCACGTCGCCGAACACCGGGGAGCTGTTTTTT. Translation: CASSLITSPNTGELFF.

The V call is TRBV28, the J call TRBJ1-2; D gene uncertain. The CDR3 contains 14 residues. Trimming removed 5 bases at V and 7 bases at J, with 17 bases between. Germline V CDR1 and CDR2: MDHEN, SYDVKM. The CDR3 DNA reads TGTGCCAGCAGTATCCCCAACAGTGGTGGTGGCTACACCTTC. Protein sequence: CASSIPNSGGGYTF.

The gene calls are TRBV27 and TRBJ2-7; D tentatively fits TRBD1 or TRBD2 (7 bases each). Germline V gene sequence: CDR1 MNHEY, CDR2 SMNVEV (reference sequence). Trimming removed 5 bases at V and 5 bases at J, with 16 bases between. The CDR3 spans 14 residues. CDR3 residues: CASSRQGGIDEQYF. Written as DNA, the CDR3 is TGTGCCAGCAGTCGTCAGGGGGGGATCGACGAGCAGTACTTC.

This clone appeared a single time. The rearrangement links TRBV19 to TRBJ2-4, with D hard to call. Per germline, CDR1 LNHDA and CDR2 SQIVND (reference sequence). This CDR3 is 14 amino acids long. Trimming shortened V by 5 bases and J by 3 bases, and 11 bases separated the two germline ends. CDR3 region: CASSGSGSKNIQYF. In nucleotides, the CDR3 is TGTGCCAGTAGTGGGTCGGGCAGCAAAAACATTCAGTACTTC.

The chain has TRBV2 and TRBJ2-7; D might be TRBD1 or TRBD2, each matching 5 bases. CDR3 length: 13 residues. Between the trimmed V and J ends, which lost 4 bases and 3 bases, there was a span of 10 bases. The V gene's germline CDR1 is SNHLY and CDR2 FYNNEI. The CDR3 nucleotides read TGTGCCAGCAGTGCGGGACGCGGCTACGAGCAGTACTTC. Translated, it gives CASSAGRGYEQYF.

The CDR3 spells CASSFLHGNTEAFF. In DNA form, the CDR3 reads TGCGCCAGCAGCTTTCTCCACGGGAACACTGAAGCTTTCTTT. The chain has TRBV5-1 and TRBJ1-1; no reliable D call. The V gene lost 2 bases and the J gene lost 1 base, with 9 bases spanning the gap. This CDR3 has 14 amino acids. Looked up from germline, CDR1 is SGHRS and CDR2 is YFSETQ.

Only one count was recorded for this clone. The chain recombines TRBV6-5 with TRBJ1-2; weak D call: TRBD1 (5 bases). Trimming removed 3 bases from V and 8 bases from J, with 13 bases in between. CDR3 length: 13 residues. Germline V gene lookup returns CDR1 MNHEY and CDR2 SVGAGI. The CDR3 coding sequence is TGTGCCAGCAGTTATATTGGGGGGGAAGGCTACACCTTC. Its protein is CASSYIGGEGYTF.